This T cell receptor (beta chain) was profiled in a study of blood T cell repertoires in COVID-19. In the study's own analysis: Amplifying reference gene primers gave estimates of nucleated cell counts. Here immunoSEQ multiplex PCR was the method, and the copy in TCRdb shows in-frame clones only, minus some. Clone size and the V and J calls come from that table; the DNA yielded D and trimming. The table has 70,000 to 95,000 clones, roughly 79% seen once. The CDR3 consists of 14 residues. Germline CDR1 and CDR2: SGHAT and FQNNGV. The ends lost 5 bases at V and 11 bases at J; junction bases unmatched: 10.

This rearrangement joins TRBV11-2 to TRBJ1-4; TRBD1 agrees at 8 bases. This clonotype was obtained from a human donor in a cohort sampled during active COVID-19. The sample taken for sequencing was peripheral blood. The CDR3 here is CASSRNPTGAKLFF. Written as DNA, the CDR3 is TGTGCCAGCAGCAGAAACCCGACAGGGGCCAAACTGTTTTTT.